Included here is one T cell receptor beta chain sequence, with context. Its target is unknown. These data belong to a study of CXCR3-negative and CXCR3-positive naive CD8 T cells. Preparation of TRB cDNA libraries relied on 5' RACE carrying UMI labels. TCRdb reprocessed the 5' RACE reads; each CDR3 protein has one entry and no DNA is given. This sample lists about 94,000 distinct CDR3 sequences; its ten largest clones have 0.5% to 0.6%. Every subset of CD8+ T cells was sorted in triplicate at fewer than 350,000 cells each. Findings of the study overall: CXCR3-positive naive cells carried more hydrophobic TRB CDR3s than CXCR3-negative naive cells did. In both naive subsets diversity was comparably high, whereas memory CD8+ cells showed much lower diversity.

The sequence came from a human donor in good health. Some clones in this sample may be carry-over from other donors' samples. Sequences were obtained from naive CXCR3+ CD8+ T cells from blood. Subset described: CD45RO-CCR7+CD27+CD95- naive CD8+ T cells expressing CXCR3 (TNR3+).

CDR3 loop: CASSPNPPWQGHEQYF. This chain links TRBV18 with TRBJ2-7; checking the TCRdb D call of TRBD1 is not possible without DNA. This CDR3 contains 16 residues. Germline CDR1 is KGHSH and CDR2 is LQKENI.